This T cell receptor beta chain came from a study of post-analysis software for immune sequencing data. The TCR beta cDNA libraries contained unique molecular identifiers. TCRdb analysed the PCR reads with MiXCR anew, one entry per CDR3 protein. The sample has 150,000 or so distinct CDR3 sequences, 36% seen once. The CDR3 length is 14 residues. Germline V gene data show CDR1 as MNHEY and CDR2 as SVGAGI. Between the trimmed V and J ends, which lost 4 bases and 1 base, there was a span of 10 bases. This clonotype came up a few times. The sequence was obtained from a girl between 5 and 17 years old with multiple sclerosis. The chain links TRBV6-5 to TRBJ2-5; D is possibly TRBD2 (5 bases). The source was blood, collected after autologous hematopoietic stem cell transplantation. This CDR3 is CASSSVAFQETQYF. The CDR3 DNA is TGTGCCAGCAGTTCCGTAGCGTTCCAAGAGACCCAGTACTTC.